These 18 T cell receptor beta chains were all obtained from the same sample, sequenced in a study of blood T cell repertoires in COVID-19. TCRdb's copy holds only in-frame clones and misses some; the assay was immunoSEQ multiplex PCR. The sample includes roughly 42,000 clones, 60% to 85% of them seen just once. Sequenced sample: peripheral blood. Every receptor here comes from a woman of 80 years or more with acute or convalescent COVID-19.

The rearrangement links TRBV15 to TRBJ1-6, with 7 bases aligning to TRBD1. The CDR3 loop spans 15 amino acids. In germline, CDR1 is LNHNV, CDR2 YYDKDF (reference sequence). Trimming took 6 bases from V and 7 from J; bases not matched to a gene: 9. The CDR3 is CATRLTGLGNSPLHF. The DNA of the CDR3 is TGTGCCACCAGATTGACAGGGCTGGGGAATTCACCCCTCCACTTT.

V is TRBV7-3 and J is TRBJ2-2; weak D call: TRBD1 (6 bases). The length of the CDR3 is 16 residues. The V gene lost 5 bases and the J gene lost 5 bases, with 18 bases spanning the gap. The germline V gene has CDR1 SGHTA and CDR2 FQGTGA. CDR3 sequence: CASSPSPTRGTGELFF. The CDR3 DNA reads as TGTGCCAGCAGCCCTAGCCCTACAAGGGGGACCGGGGAGCTGTTTTTT. Using reference TRBV7-3 and TRBJ2-2 for the parts outside the CDR3, the full variable domain is GAGVSQTPSNKVTEKGKYVELRCDPISGHTALYWYRQSLGQGPEFLIYFQGTGAADDSGLPNDRFFAVRPEGSVSTLKIQRTERGDSAVYLCASSPSPTRGTGELFFGEGSRLTVL.

This chain uses TRBV5-1 with TRBJ2-3; D call uncertain. Germline V gene lookup returns CDR1 SGHRS and CDR2 YFSETQ. This CDR3 region has 14 residues. V lost 2 bases and J 6 bases, leaving 13 bases between the germline ends. The CDR3, as DNA: TGCGCCAGCAGCTTAATAGAACTTCGGGATACGCAGTATTTT. Translation gives CASSLIELRDTQYF.

The chain joins TRBV7-6 to TRBJ1-2; D remains ambiguous. V was clipped by 1 base and J by 2 bases, with 14 bases between them. Germline lookup yields CDR1 SGHVS and CDR2 FNYEAQ. The CDR3 runs 16 residues. CDR3 coding DNA: TGTGCCAGCAGCTTAGGACTCGCCGGATTGAACTATGGCTACACCTTC. The encoded protein is CASSLGLAGLNYGYTF.

This clone occurred a few times. J is TRBJ2-7 and V is TRBV5-1; 7 bases match TRBD1. The CDR3 has 15 residues. Germline V gene lookup returns CDR1 SGHRS and CDR2 YFSETQ. After removal of 0 bases from V and 2 bases from J, the junction contained 5 bases not matched to a gene. CDR3 sequence reads: CASSLEMGQTYEQYF. CDR3 DNA sequence: TGCGCCAGCAGCTTGGAAATGGGACAGACCTACGAGCAGTACTTC.

This clone came up a few times. The CDR3 DNA sequence: TGTGCCAGCAGCCTGTGGGGGACAGCTCCCTACGAGCAGTACTTC. This gives the protein CASSLWGTAPYEQYF. The chain couples TRBV5-6 to TRBJ2-7; 7 bases are shared with TRBD1. Germline V gives CDR1 SGHDT, CDR2 YYEEEE. After removal of 4 bases from V and 2 bases from J, the junction contained 9 bases not matched to a gene. This CDR3 comprises 15 residues.

The genes are TRBV28 and TRBJ2-1, with 7 bases that match TRBD2. With V trimmed by 4 bases and J by 2 bases, 5 bases remained unmatched. Germline CDR1 and CDR2: MDHEN and SYDVKM. CDR3 length: 15 residues. The CDR3 sequence is CASSSSGPTYNEQFF. The DNA for the CDR3 is TGTGCCAGCAGTTCTAGCGGCCCTACCTACAATGAGCAGTTCTTC.

V is TRBV19 and J is TRBJ2-7; possibly TRBD1 for D (6 bases). Trimming cost V 4 bases and J 3 bases, with 7 bases left between them. Germline-derived CDR1 and CDR2 are LNHDA and SQIVND (reference sequence). The length of the CDR3 is 12 residues. The CDR3 loop reads CASSTRGYEQYF. The CDR3 DNA reads TGTGCCAGTAGTACCAGGGGCTACGAGCAGTACTTC.

The chain employs TRBV30 and TRBJ2-1; tentative D call: TRBD2 (6 bases). V was pared by 4 bases and J by 5 bases, with 12 bases between. The CDR3 is 13 amino acids. The germline V gene encodes CDR1 GTSNPN and CDR2 SVGIG (reference sequence). Here the CDR3 reads CAWNGGKNNEQFF. The CDR3 DNA sequence: TGTGCCTGGAATGGCGGGAAAAACAATGAGCAGTTCTTC.

The table lists this clone with a few counts. V usage is TRBV29-1 and J usage is TRBJ1-1; D remains ambiguous. The germline V gene has CDR1 SQVTM and CDR2 ANQGSEA. This CDR3 has 13 residues. V was shortened by 0 bases and J by 1 base, with 6 bases between the two germline ends. As DNA, the CDR3 is TGCAGCGTTGAAGAGCAGGCGAACACTGAAGCTTTCTTT. It yields the protein CSVEEQANTEAFF.

The V call is TRBV16, the J call TRBJ1-5; unclear D gene. CDR1 is KGHSY and CDR2 is FQNENV in the germline V gene. The CDR3 contains 15 residues. Trimming removed 0 bases at V and 7 bases at J, with 13 bases between. Written as DNA, the CDR3 is TGTGCCAGCAGCCAATCTAGGGAGAGTTACCAGCCCCAGCATTTT. Its protein product is CASSQSRESYQPQHF. Full variable domain (missing parts from reference TRBV16 and TRBJ1-5): GEEVAQTPKHLVRGEGQKAKLYCAPIKGHSYVFWYQQVLKNEFKFLISFQNENVFDETGMPKERFSAKCLPNSPCSLEIQATKLEDSAVYFCASSQSRESYQPQHFGDGTRLSIL.

The chain has TRBV7-3 and TRBJ2-7; a possible D gene is TRBD2 (5 bases). This CDR3 has 14 residues. CDR1 and CDR2 (germline): SGHTA, FQGTGA. Trimming left V 1 base short and J 5 bases short, with 12 bases between. The CDR3 DNA follows: TGTGCCAGCAGCTTAAGTCCGGGATCGGACGAGCAGTACTTC. As protein: CASSLSPGSDEQYF.

This clone was recorded once. The V and J genes are TRBV3-1 (or the pseudogene TRBV3-2) and TRBJ1-2, with TRBD1 identical over 9 bases. V shed 0 bases and J 1 base; nucleotides not matched to a gene: 3. Looked up from germline, CDR1 is LGHDT and CDR2 is YNNKEL (reference sequence). This CDR3 has 16 amino acids. CDR3 loop: CASSQDRDRDNYGYTF. In DNA form, the CDR3 reads TGTGCCAGCAGCCAAGATAGGGACAGGGATAACTATGGCTACACCTTC.

The chain joins TRBV11-2 to TRBJ1-5; a weak D match, TRBD1 (5 bases). Trimming removed 1 base at V and 3 bases at J, with 13 bases between. The CDR3 runs to 16 residues. Per the germline V gene, CDR1 is SGHAT and CDR2 is FQNNGV. For the CDR3, the DNA is TGTGCCAGCAGCTTAGTCGGGGGACTAAACAATCAGCCCCAGCATTTT. Its translation is CASSLVGGLNNQPQHF. Using reference TRBV11-2 and TRBJ1-5 for the parts outside the CDR3, the full variable domain is EAGVAQSPRYKIIEKRQSVAFWCNPISGHATLYWYQQILGQGPKLLIQFQNNGVVDDSQLPKDRFSAERLKGVDSTLKIQPAKLEDSAVYLCASSLVGGLNNQPQHFGDGTRLSIL.

This clone was seen only a few times. V gene TRBV5-1 combines with J gene TRBJ2-5, with 14 nucleotides matching TRBD2. Trimming cost V 2 bases and J 5 bases; bases outside gene matches: 5. This CDR3 comprises 16 residues. In germline, CDR1 is SGHRS, CDR2 YFSETQ. The CDR3 sequence is CASSFGTSGSLETQYF. The CDR3 DNA follows: TGCGCCAGCAGCTTCGGGACTAGCGGGAGTTTGGAGACCCAGTACTTC.

The chain employs TRBV10-2 and TRBJ2-7; 8 bases map to TRBD2. V dropped 0 bases and J dropped 0; count of bases not matched to a gene: 4. CDR3 length equals 16 residues. The V gene's germline CDR1 is WSHSY and CDR2 SAAADI. The CDR3, as DNA: TGCGCCAGCAGTGAGTCGCGGGGGGTGGGCTCCTACGAGCAGTACTTC. It encodes CASSESRGVGSYEQYF.

As to this clone: This CDR3 is also generated by other DNA sequences in the sample. The rearrangement links TRBV27 to TRBJ2-7; 10 bases map to TRBD1. V shed 2 bases and J 3 bases; nucleotides not matched to a gene: 1. The CDR3 extends over 14 amino acids. Germline V lookup: CDR1 MNHEY, CDR2 SMNVEV (reference sequence). The CDR3 DNA is TGTGCCAGCAGTTTAAGGGACAGGGGCTACGAGCAGTACTTC. Translation gives CASSLRDRGYEQYF.

The chain is built from TRBV7-2 and TRBJ2-6; TRBD1 matches 8 bases. Per germline, CDR1 SGHTA and CDR2 FQGNSA. V lost 4 bases and J lost 1; bases outside the gene matches: 9. This CDR3 comprises 18 residues. The CDR3 reads CASSSDRVGLSGANVLTF. The CDR3, as DNA: TGTGCCAGCAGCTCGGACAGGGTAGGGCTATCTGGGGCCAACGTCCTGACTTTC.